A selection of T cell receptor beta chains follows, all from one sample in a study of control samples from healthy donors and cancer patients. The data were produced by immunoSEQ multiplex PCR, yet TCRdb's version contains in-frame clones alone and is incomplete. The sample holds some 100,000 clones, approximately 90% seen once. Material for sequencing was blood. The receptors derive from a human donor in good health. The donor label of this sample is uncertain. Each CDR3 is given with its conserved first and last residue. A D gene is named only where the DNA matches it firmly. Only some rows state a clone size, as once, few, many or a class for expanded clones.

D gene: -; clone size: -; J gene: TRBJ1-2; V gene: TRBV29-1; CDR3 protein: CSVERGGYGYTF; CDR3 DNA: TGCAGCGTTGAGAGGGGGGGATATGGCTACACCTTC
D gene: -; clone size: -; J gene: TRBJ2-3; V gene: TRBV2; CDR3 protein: CASSTQGWTGTQYF; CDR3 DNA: TGTGCCAGCAGTACACAGGGTTGGACTGGTACGCAGTATTTT
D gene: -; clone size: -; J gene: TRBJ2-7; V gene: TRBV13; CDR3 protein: CASSLRTAYEQYF; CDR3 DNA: TGTGCCAGCAGCCTCAGGACAGCATACGAGCAGTACTTC
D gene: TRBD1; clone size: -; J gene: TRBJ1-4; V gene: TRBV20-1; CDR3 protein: CSASGQGDEKLFF; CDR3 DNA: TGCAGTGCGAGTGGACAGGGAGATGAAAAACTGTTTTTT
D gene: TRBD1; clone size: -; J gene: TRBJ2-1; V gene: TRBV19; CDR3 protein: CASSPDRGSYNEQFF; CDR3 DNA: TGTGCCAGTAGTCCGGACAGGGGCTCCTACAATGAGCAGTTCTTC
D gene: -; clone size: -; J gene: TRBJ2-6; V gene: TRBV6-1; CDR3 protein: CASSAKGVSAGANVLTF; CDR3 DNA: TGTGCCAGCAGTGCAAAGGGGGTATCAGCTGGGGCCAACGTCCTGACTTTC
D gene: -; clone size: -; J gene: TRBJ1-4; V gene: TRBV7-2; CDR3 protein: CASSLGRVWDEKLFF; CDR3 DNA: TGTGCCAGCAGCTTAGGCAGGGTCTGGGATGAAAAACTGTTTTTT
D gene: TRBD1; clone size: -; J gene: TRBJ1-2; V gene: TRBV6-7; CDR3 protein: CASSYSMTGGSYGYTF; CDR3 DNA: TGTGCCAGCAGTTACTCGATGACAGGGGGCAGCTATGGCTACACCTTC
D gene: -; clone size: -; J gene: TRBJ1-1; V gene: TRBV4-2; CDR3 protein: CASSPTGSLRTEAFF; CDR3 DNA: TGTGCCAGCAGCCCTACTGGAAGCCTGAGGACTGAAGCTTTCTTT
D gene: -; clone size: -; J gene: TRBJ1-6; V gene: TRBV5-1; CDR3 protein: CASSLGTEYNSPLHF; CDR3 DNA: TGCGCCAGCAGCTTGGGGACGGAATATAATTCACCCCTCCACTTT
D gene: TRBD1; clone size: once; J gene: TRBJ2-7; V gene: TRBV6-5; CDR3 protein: CASRGQSYEQYF; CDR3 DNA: TGTGCCAGCAGGGGACAGTCCTACGAGCAGTACTTC
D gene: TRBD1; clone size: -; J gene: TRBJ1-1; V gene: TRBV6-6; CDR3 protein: CASSYPPGQHHWAFF; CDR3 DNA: TGTGCCAGCAGTTACCCCCCGGGACAGCACCATTGGGCTTTCTTT
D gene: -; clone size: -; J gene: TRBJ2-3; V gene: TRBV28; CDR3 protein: CASSPPRGKDTQYF; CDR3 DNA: TGTGCCAGCAGTCCCCCCCGAGGGAAAGATACGCAGTATTTT
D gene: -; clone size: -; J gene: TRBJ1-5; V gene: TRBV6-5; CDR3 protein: CASSRRENQPQHF; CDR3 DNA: TGTGCCAGCAGTCGCCGGGAAAATCAGCCCCAGCATTTT
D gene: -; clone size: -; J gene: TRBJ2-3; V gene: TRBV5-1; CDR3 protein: CASSNLPGTDTQYF; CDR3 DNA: TGCGCCAGCAGCAATCTACCGGGAACAGATACGCAGTATTTT
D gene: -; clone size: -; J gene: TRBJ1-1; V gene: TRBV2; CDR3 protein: CASSLGENTEAFF; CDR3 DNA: TGTGCCAGCAGTCTTGGGGAGAACACTGAAGCTTTCTTT
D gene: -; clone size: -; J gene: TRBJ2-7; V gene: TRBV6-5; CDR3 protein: CASTLLPFGGYEQYF; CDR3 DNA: TGTGCCAGCACCCTACTGCCGTTCGGAGGCTACGAGCAGTACTTC
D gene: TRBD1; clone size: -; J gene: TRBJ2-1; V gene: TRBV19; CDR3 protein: CASSTYFVAQGAGEQFF; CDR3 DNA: TGTGCCAGTAGTACCTACTTCGTGGCGCAGGGGGCCGGTGAGCAGTTCTTC
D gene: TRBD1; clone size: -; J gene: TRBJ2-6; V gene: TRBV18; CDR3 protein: CASSGGQAGANVLTF; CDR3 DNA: TGTGCCAGCTCCGGGGGACAGGCTGGGGCCAACGTCCTGACTTTC
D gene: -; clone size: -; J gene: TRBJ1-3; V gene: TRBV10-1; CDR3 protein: CASSESGAGNTIYF; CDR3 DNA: TGCGCCAGCAGTGAATCAGGGGCTGGAAACACCATATATTTT
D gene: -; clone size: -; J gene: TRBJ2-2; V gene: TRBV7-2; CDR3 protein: CASSLQQLNTGELFF; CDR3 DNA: TGTGCCAGCAGCTTACAACAGCTTAACACCGGGGAGCTGTTTTTT
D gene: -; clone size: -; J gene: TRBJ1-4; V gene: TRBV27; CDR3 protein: CASRGKDPTVFF; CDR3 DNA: TGTGCCAGCAGGGGAAAGGACCCTACTGTTTTTTTT
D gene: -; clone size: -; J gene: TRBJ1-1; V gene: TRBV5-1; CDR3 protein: CASRATGNTEAFF; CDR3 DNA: TGCGCCAGCAGAGCAACAGGGAACACTGAAGCTTTCTTT
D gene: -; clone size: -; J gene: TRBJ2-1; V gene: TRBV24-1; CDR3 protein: CATSDQPGLTSSYNEQFF; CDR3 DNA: TGTGCCACCAGTGATCAACCGGGACTCACGAGCTCCTACAATGAGCAGTTCTTC
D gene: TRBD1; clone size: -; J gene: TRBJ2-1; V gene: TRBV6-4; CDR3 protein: CASSECGQGYNEQFF; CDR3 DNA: TGTGCCAGCAGTGAATGCGGACAGGGATACAATGAGCAGTTCTTC
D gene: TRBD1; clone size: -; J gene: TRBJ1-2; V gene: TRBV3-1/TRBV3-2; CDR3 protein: CASSQVQGGSGYTF; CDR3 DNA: TGTGCCAGCAGCCAAGTCCAAGGGGGCTCTGGCTACACCTTC
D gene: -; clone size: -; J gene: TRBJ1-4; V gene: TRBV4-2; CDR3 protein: CASSQERGPLNEKLFF; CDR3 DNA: TGTGCCAGCAGCCAAGAGCGGGGTCCCTTGAATGAAAAACTGTTTTTT
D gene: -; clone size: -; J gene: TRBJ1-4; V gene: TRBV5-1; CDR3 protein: CASPQINEKLFF; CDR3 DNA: TGCGCCAGCCCCCAAATCAATGAAAAACTGTTTTTT
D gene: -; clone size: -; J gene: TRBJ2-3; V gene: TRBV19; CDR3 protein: CASSTGTSTSTDTQYF; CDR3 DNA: TGTGCCAGTAGTACCGGGACCTCTACTAGCACAGATACGCAGTATTTT
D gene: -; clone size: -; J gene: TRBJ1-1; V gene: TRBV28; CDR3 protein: CASSRTRDTEAFF; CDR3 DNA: TGTGCCAGCAGTAGGACGCGGGACACTGAAGCTTTCTTT
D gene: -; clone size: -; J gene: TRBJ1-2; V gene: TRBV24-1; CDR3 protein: CATRTRIFGYTF; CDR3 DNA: TGTGCCACCAGGACTAGAATTTTTGGCTACACCTTC
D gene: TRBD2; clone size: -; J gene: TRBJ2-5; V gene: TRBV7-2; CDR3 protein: CASSFPKRGVRVETQYF; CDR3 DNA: TGTGCCAGCAGCTTCCCGAAGCGGGGGGTTCGGGTAGAGACCCAGTACTTC
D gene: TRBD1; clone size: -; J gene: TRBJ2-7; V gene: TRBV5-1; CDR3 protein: CASSLAAGGEQYF; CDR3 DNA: TGCGCCAGCAGCTTGGCGGCAGGGGGCGAGCAGTACTTC
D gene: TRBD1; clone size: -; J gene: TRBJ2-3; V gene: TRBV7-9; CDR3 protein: CASSSERQGIMDTQYF; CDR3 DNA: TGTGCCAGCAGCTCCGAAAGACAGGGGATTATGGATACGCAGTATTTT
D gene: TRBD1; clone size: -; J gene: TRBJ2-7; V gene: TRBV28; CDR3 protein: CASSSGQSYEQYF; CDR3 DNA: TGTGCCAGCAGTTCGGGACAGTCCTACGAGCAGTACTTC
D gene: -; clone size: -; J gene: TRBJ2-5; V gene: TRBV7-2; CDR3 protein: CASTSDVQETQYF; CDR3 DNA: TGTGCCAGCACCTCGGACGTCCAAGAGACCCAGTACTTC
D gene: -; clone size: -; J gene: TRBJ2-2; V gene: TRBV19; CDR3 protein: CASSGLIGTNTGELFF; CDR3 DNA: TGTGCCAGTAGTGGTCTGATTGGGACTAACACCGGGGAGCTGTTTTTT
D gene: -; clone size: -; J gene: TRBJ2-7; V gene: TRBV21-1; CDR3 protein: CASSNGGRGRSYEQYF; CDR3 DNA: TGTGCCAGCAGCAACGGAGGGCGGGGCCGCTCCTACGAGCAGTACTTC
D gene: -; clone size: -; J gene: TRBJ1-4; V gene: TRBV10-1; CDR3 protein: CASGSWNREGNEKLFF; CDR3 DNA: TGCGCCAGCGGGTCCTGGAACAGGGAGGGAAATGAAAAACTGTTTTTT
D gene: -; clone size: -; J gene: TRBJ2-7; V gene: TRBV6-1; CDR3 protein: CASSDPQRSSYEQYF; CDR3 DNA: TGTGCCAGCAGTGACCCACAAAGGAGCTCCTACGAGCAGTACTTC
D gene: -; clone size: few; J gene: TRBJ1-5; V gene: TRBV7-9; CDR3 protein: CASSLVGGNQPQHF; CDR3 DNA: TGTGCCAGCAGCTTAGTAGGTGGCAATCAGCCCCAGCATTTT
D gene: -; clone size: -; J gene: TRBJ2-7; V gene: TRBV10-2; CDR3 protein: CASSVGGYEQYF; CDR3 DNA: TGCGCCAGCAGCGTCGGGGGTTACGAGCAGTACTTC
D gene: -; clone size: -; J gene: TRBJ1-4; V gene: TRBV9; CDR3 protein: CASSPSGTTNEKLFF; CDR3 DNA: TGTGCCAGCAGCCCTTCAGGTACAACTAATGAAAAACTGTTTTTT
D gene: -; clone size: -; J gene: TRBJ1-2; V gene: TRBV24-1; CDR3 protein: CATSLAGFDYGYTF; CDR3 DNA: TGTGCCACCAGTTTGGCAGGTTTCGACTATGGCTACACCTTC
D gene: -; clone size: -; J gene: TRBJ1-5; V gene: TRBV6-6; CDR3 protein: CASTRDPSNQPQHF; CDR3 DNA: TGTGCCAGCACCCGGGACCCTTCTAATCAGCCCCAGCATTTT
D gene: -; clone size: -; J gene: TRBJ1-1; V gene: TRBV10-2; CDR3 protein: CASRGILLGRGTEAFF; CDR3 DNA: TGCGCCAGCAGGGGGATACTCCTTGGGAGGGGCACTGAAGCTTTCTTT
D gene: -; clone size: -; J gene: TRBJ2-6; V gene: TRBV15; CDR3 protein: CATSRDRDTGANVLTF; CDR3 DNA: TGTGCCACCAGCAGAGATCGAGATACTGGGGCCAACGTCCTGACTTTC
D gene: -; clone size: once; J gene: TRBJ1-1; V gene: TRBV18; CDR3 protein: CASSSELMNTEAFF; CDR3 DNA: TGTGCCAGCTCTTCTGAACTTATGAACACTGAAGCTTTCTTT
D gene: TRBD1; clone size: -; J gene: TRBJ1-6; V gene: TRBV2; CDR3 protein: CASRTGEHNSPLHF; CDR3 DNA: TGTGCCAGCAGGACAGGGGAACATAATTCACCCCTCCACTTT
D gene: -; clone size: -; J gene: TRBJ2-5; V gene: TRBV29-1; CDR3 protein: CSVDIYPQETQYF; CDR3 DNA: TGCAGCGTTGATATTTATCCACAAGAGACCCAGTACTTC
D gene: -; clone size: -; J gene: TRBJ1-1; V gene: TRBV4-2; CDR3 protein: CASGISGRTEAFF; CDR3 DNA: TGTGCCAGTGGCATCTCAGGTCGGACTGAAGCTTTCTTT
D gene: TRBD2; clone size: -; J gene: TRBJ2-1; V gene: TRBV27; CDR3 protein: CASSLTSGGGYEQFF; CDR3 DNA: TGTGCCAGCAGCCTCACTAGCGGGGGGGGATATGAGCAGTTCTTC
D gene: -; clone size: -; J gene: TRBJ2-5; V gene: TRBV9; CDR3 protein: CASSVGQQETQYF; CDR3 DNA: TGTGCCAGCAGCGTAGGACAGCAAGAGACCCAGTACTTC